This record covers a single T cell receptor beta chain. These data originate in a study of blood T cell repertoires in COVID-19. Study as a whole: Both acute and convalescent COVID-19 samples were obtained from the United States, Italy and Spain.

Assay: immunoSEQ multiplex PCR; the TCRdb copy retains only in-frame clones and omits some. The data contain tens of thousands of clones, 80% to 90% of them singletons. The CDR3 length is 13 residues. V lost 3 bases and J 5 bases, leaving 8 bases between the germline ends. Germline CDR1 and CDR2: KGHSH and LQKENI. The gene calls are TRBV18 and TRBJ1-5; D unclear. Sequenced sample: peripheral blood. The sequence derives from a man aged 35 to 55 with acute or convalescent COVID-19. The CDR3 reads CASSPSADQPQHF. CDR3 nucleotides: TGTGCCAGCTCACCCTCTGCGGATCAGCCCCAGCATTTT.